Reported below is one T cell receptor beta chain. There is no known antigen for this receptor. No base quality information exists; no much larger clone differs at one position. The data derive from a study of blood T cell repertoires in COVID-19 (dated by TCRdb to about 2020). About the investigation overall: Samples from collaborators originated in the United States, Italy and Spain and spanned both the acute and convalescent phases of COVID-19. The repertoires were made available in a free public database intended to serve as a resource for research on the immune response to SARS-CoV-2. The samples were drawn from two sources: the first 160 participants of the ongoing ImmuneRACE study, and 1,200 or so subjects contributed by 6 global collaborators. The material from the prospective study consisted of cDNA or gDNA derived from T cells, B-cell-depleted T cells, or PBMCs. Deeply sampled blood TCRbeta repertoires from subjects exposed to, actively infected with, or recovered from COVID-19 were included in the dataset. Where available, HLA class I and class II types were taken from metadata supplied by the sample provider and were not determined by assay-based typing. Nearly every sample came with metadata listing a de-identified subject ID, COVID-19 status, age in years and sex.

Whole blood was collected in K2EDTA tubes by collaborating institutions according to the institutions' own protocols. For TCRbeta analysis, collaborators shipped samples in one of three forms: frozen whole blood, isolated PBMCs, or DNA extracted from either of those sample types. The germline V and J ends show losses of 6 bases and 1 base respectively, and no gene match explains 11 bases of the junction. CDR3 length: 16 amino acids, cysteine to phenylalanine. The DNA shown is the 48-base CDR3, in frame from base 1. CDR1 and CDR2 are read off the germline V gene (reference sequence) as MNHNY and SVGAGI. What the work shows at the level of the full study, not this receptor alone: The amount of clinical and demographic metadata varied by source and participant and was provided uncurated.

TCRbeta CDR3 regions were amplified from genomic DNA using the immunoSEQ Assay, a bias-controlled multiplex PCR. As for how the authors treated the data: Nucleated cell counts per sample were estimated from amplification of reference gene primers within the assay. Sequence reads were collapsed and filtered to measure the absolute abundance of every unique TCRbeta CDR3 rearrangement. Productive Simpson clonality was computed per sample as the square root of Simpson's diversity index over productive rearrangements. The table was pulled from immuneACCESS by TCRdb, which kept in-frame rearrangements only. Such tables lose some clones; where checked, under half of the loss comes from unresolved V genes, and the rest has no known cause. V and J calls and clone size are as listed in that table; D and trimming were resolved from the DNA. The sample table records about 230,000 clones; 81% of these occur just once. Around 8% of the sample is held by the ten biggest clonotypes.

This TCR derives from a woman older than 75 with acute or convalescent COVID-19. The sequence is built from TRBV6-6 and TRBJ1-2, and 7 junctional nucleotides match TRBD1. The sample consisted of peripheral blood. The CDR3 here reads CASRSTGTDSNYGYTF. The DNA is TGTGCCAGCAGATCCACCGGGACAGATAGTAACTATGGCTACACCTTC.